What follows are 26 T cell receptor beta chains derived from one specimen sequenced in a study of blood T cell repertoires in COVID-19. Method: immunoSEQ multiplex PCR; TCRdb's copy keeps in-frame clones and lacks some. The sample includes some 56,000 clones, more than 70% of them seen just once. The sequenced sample consisted of peripheral blood. The receptors here all came from a man aged 60-69 years with acute or convalescent COVID-19.

J is TRBJ2-7 and V is TRBV6-1, with unresolved D. The CDR3 is made up of 12 amino acids. V was cut by 2 bases and J by 5 bases, with 7 bases left in between. Germline V gives CDR1 MNHNS, CDR2 SASEGT. This CDR3 is CASSERGNEQYF. The DNA for the CDR3 is TGTGCCAGCAGTGAACGAGGTAACGAGCAGTACTTC.

The chain links TRBV19 to TRBJ2-3, with 8 bases lining up with TRBD2. Trimming at V came to 7 bases and at J to 3 bases, leaving 9 bases not matched to a gene. Germline V gives CDR1 LNHDA, CDR2 SQIVND (reference sequence). The CDR3 consists of 15 residues. The CDR3 region is CASTDPGGPTDTQYF. For the CDR3, the DNA is TGTGCCAGTACGGATCCGGGGGGGCCTACAGATACGCAGTATTTT.

This clone was recorded only once. J is TRBJ2-7 and V is TRBV2; no reliable D call. The CDR3 contains 11 residues. The V and J ends lost 4 bases and 4 bases respectively, with 5 bases between them. Germline loops: CDR1 SNHLY, CDR2 FYNNEI. CDR3 sequence: CASSAQYEQYF. In DNA form, the CDR3 reads TGTGCCAGCAGTGCACAATACGAGCAGTACTTC. Full variable domain (missing parts from reference TRBV2 and TRBJ2-7): EPEVTQTPSHQVTQMGQEVILRCVPISNHLYFYWYRQILGQKVEFLVSFYNNEISEKSEIFDDQFSVERPDGSNFTLKIRSTKLEDSAMYFCASSAQYEQYFGPGTRLTVT.

The chain has TRBV28 and TRBJ1-2; D may be TRBD1 (5 bases). The CDR3 length is 14 residues. The V and J ends lost 3 bases and 7 bases respectively, with 15 bases between them. CDR1 and CDR2 (germline): MDHEN, SYDVKM. CDR3 protein: CASSLKWGVSGYTF. CDR3 in DNA: TGTGCCAGCAGTTTGAAATGGGGGGTATCTGGCTACACCTTC.

The sample holds a few counts of this clone. This chain links TRBV29-1 with TRBJ2-1, with D maybe TRBD2 (5 bases). CDR1 and CDR2 (germline): SQVTM, ANQGSEA. V was trimmed by 6 bases and J by 8 bases, leaving 17 bases between them. The CDR3 runs 13 residues. The CDR3 here is CSVTELLGHEQFF. CDR3 in DNA: TGCAGCGTGACGGAGCTACTAGGGCATGAGCAGTTCTTC.

The V and J genes are TRBV10-3 and TRBJ2-6; TRBD1 matches 12 bases. Germline assignment: CDR1 ENHRY and CDR2 SYGVKD. This CDR3 has 18 amino acids. V lost 2 bases, J lost 1 base, and 3 bases stayed unmatched. For the CDR3, the DNA is TGTGCCATCAGTGAGCCGGGACAGGGGGCTTCTGGGGCCAACGTCCTGACTTTC. Translated, it gives CAISEPGQGASGANVLTF.

The V call is TRBV4-1, the J call TRBJ2-7; 12 bases are a match to TRBD1. With 4 bases clipped from V and 2 bases from J, the junction kept 3 bases outside the gene matches. CDR1 MGHRA and CDR2 YSYEKL come from the germline V gene. CDR3 length: 15 amino acids. CDR3 sequence (DNA): TGCGCCAGCAGCCCCCGGGACAGGGGGCCCTACGAGCAGTACTTC. Translating it yields CASSPRDRGPYEQYF.

The rearrangement joins TRBV7-9 to TRBJ2-7; D may be TRBD1 (6 bases). The CDR3 is made up of 13 amino acids. Trimming left V 5 bases short and J 3 bases short, with 11 bases between. The germline gives CDR1 SEHNR, CDR2 FQNEAQ (reference sequence). The CDR3 DNA follows: TGTGCCAGCAGCCAAAAACAGGGCTACGAGCAGTACTTC. Residues: CASSQKQGYEQYF.

The CDR3 protein is CASSLDGVSGANVLTF. Written as DNA, the CDR3 is TGTGCCAGCAGCTTGGACGGTGTCTCTGGGGCCAACGTCCTGACTTTC. The chain links TRBV5-6 to TRBJ2-6, with D hard to call. This CDR3 region has 16 residues. V was trimmed by 0 bases and J by 0 bases, leaving 7 bases between them. Germline assignment: CDR1 SGHDT and CDR2 YYEEEE.

The V call is TRBV5-1, the J call TRBJ1-2; 7 bases agree with TRBD1. This CDR3 is built from 14 residues. The V gene's germline CDR1 is SGHRS and CDR2 YFSETQ. Trimming cost V 6 bases and J 0 bases; bases outside gene matches: 5. CDR3 nucleotides: TGCGCCAGCAACGAGGGGGCGGCTAACTATGGCTACACCTTC. Translation gives CASNEGAANYGYTF.

The chain couples TRBV2 to TRBJ1-5, with D hard to call. Germline V CDR1 and CDR2: SNHLY, FYNNEI. The CDR3 contains 11 residues. Trimming took off 4 bases at V and 10 bases at J, with 8 bases between the two ends. Here the CDR3 DNA reads TGTGCCAGCAGTGGGGAGGGTCCCCAGCATTTT. Its translation is CASSGEGPQHF.

The chain carries TRBV6-1 and TRBJ1-2, with a weak D call TRBD1 (6 bases). Trimming shortened V by 1 base and J by 6 bases, and 9 bases separated the two germline ends. Germline loops: CDR1 MNHNS, CDR2 SASEGT. The CDR3 is 13 residues long. The DNA of the CDR3 is TGTGCCAGCAGTGAAGAGGCAGGGGATGGCTACACCTTC. Translated: CASSEEAGDGYTF.

V is TRBV7-9 and J is TRBJ1-5; the D is unclear. Trimming left V 3 bases short and J 0 bases short, with 6 bases between. There are 14 residues in the CDR3. Per germline, CDR1 SEHNR and CDR2 FQNEAQ (reference sequence). The DNA for the CDR3 is TGTGCCAGCAGCTTTTCCAATAGCAATCAGCCCCAGCATTTT. It codes for CASSFSNSNQPQHF.

This clone has a handful of counts. The rearrangement uses TRBV11-1 and TRBJ1-6, with a weak D call TRBD1 (5 bases). The CDR3 covers 13 residues. V lost 6 bases to trimming and J lost 9 bases, with 12 bases between them. The germline V gene encodes CDR1 SGHAT and CDR2 FQDESV (reference sequence). The CDR3 region has the DNA TGTGCCAGCAGATCCAGGGCTACTTCACCCCTCCACTTT. Translating gives CASRSRATSPLHF.

V usage is TRBV19 and J usage is TRBJ2-5; 7 bases line up with TRBD1. Unmatched junction bases numbered 4, after V lost 1 base and J lost 2 bases. Germline V gives CDR1 LNHDA, CDR2 SQIVND (reference sequence). This CDR3 spans 15 amino acids. CDR3 residues: CASSIGGTVQETQYF. CDR3 in DNA: TGTGCCAGTAGTATAGGAGGGACAGTACAAGAGACCCAGTACTTC.

The chain carries TRBV13 and TRBJ2-3, with 15 bases aligning to TRBD2. CDR1 and CDR2 (germline): PRHDT, FYEKMQ (reference sequence). The CDR3 consists of 18 residues. V shed 6 bases and J 3 bases; nucleotides not matched to a gene: 10. This CDR3 reads CASSWPGLAGGGTDTQYF. The DNA of the CDR3 is TGTGCCAGCAGTTGGCCGGGACTAGCGGGGGGAGGAACAGATACGCAGTATTTT.

A few counts support this clone. The rearrangement links TRBV4-1 to TRBJ2-1; perhaps TRBD1 as D (5 bases). This CDR3 is 17 amino acids long. Trimming left V 2 bases short and J 0 bases short, with 14 bases between. Germline CDR1 MGHRA, CDR2 YSYEKL. The CDR3 nucleotides are TGCGCCAGCAGCCAATCGAGGACATTAAGCTCCTACAATGAGCAGTTCTTC. Amino acids: CASSQSRTLSSYNEQFF.

The chain has TRBV9 and TRBJ2-7; a possible D gene is TRBD1 (7 bases). Trimming shortened V by 0 bases and J by 0 bases, and 10 bases separated the two germline ends. Germline loops: CDR1 SGDLS, CDR2 YYNGEE. The CDR3 totals 15 residues. CDR3 bases: TGTGCCAGCAGCGTAGGGAGGGACAGCTCCTACGAGCAGTACTTC. Protein sequence: CASSVGRDSSYEQYF.

The chain links TRBV2 to TRBJ1-2; 9 bases are shared with TRBD1. CDR3 size: 15 residues. From germline, CDR1 is SNHLY and CDR2 FYNNEI. With V trimmed by 5 bases and J by 8 bases, 12 bases remained unmatched. CDR3 DNA sequence: TGTGCCAGCAGTCCCCAGGGACAGGGAAAAAAGGGCTACACCTTC. Its translation: CASSPQGQGKKGYTF.

The rearrangement links TRBV5-6 to TRBJ2-7; no firm D call. Trimming stripped 4 bases from V and 2 bases from J, with 4 bases between. The germline gives CDR1 SGHDT, CDR2 YYEEEE. CDR3 length: 11 residues. CDR3 residues: CASSGPYEQYF. In nucleotides, the CDR3 is TGTGCCAGCAGCGGCCCCTACGAGCAGTACTTC.

The chain combines TRBV9 with TRBJ1-1, with D perhaps matching TRBD1 (6 bases). This CDR3 spans 18 amino acids. Germline V gives CDR1 SGDLS, CDR2 YYNGEE. Trimming removed 4 bases at V and 1 base at J, with 23 bases between. DNA for the CDR3: TGTGCCAGCAGCCCGCCCCTCAGGGGATACCCCGAGAACACTGAAGCTTTCTTT. Residues: CASSPPLRGYPENTEAFF.

This clone was seen a single time. J is TRBJ1-2 and V is TRBV29-1, with 9 bases matching TRBD1. Germline values: CDR1 SQVTM, CDR2 ANQGSEA. The V and J ends lost 6 bases and 8 bases, in that order; junction bases with no gene match: 7. The length of the CDR3 is 12 residues. The CDR3 bases are TGCAGCGTCGCGGGGGACAGGGAGGGCTACACCTTC. Protein product: CSVAGDREGYTF.

The chain has TRBV18 and TRBJ1-6, with D tentatively TRBD1 (6 bases). CDR3 length: 12 residues. Germline V gene sequence: CDR1 KGHSH, CDR2 LQKENI. V lost 3 bases and J 11 bases, leaving 8 bases between the germline ends. The CDR3 loop reads CASSPGQPPLHF. In DNA form, the CDR3 reads TGTGCCAGCTCACCTGGACAGCCACCCCTCCACTTT.

This chain connects TRBV10-3 to TRBJ1-3, with unresolved D. Germline V gene data show CDR1 as ENHRY and CDR2 as SYGVKD. The CDR3 is 11 residues long. The V end was cut by 11 bases, the J end by 2 bases, with 7 bases between. CDR3: CALGAGNTIYF. For the CDR3, the DNA is TGTGCCCTAGGCGCTGGAAACACCATATATTTT.

This clone was observed once. The V gene is TRBV5-1, the J gene TRBJ2-3; TRBD1 matches 9 bases. With 2 bases clipped from V and 4 bases from J, the junction kept 5 bases outside the gene matches. This CDR3 is built from 15 residues. Germline V gives CDR1 SGHRS, CDR2 YFSETQ. The CDR3 DNA reads as TGCGCCAGCAGCTTCGGCGGGACAGGGCCAGATACGCAGTATTTT. It yields the protein CASSFGGTGPDTQYF.

This chain uses TRBV27 with TRBJ2-7; TRBD2 is a possible D gene (5 bases). V shed 6 bases and J shed 3 bases, with 12 bases lying between them. Germline values: CDR1 MNHEY, CDR2 SMNVEV (reference sequence). This CDR3 spans 13 amino acids. CDR3 amino acids: CASRLAGRYEQYF. The CDR3 region has the DNA TGTGCCAGCAGGCTAGCTGGGCGCTACGAGCAGTACTTC.